Sequencing of this T cell receptor (beta chain) was carried out in a study of cytomegalovirus exposure and HLA in healthy donors. Findings and caveats of the study: According to an earlier analysis, most TCR beta V segments yielded productive rearrangements about 87% or about 30% of the time. Reportedly, a later analysis found an Asian-associated ancestry cluster had fewer N-insertions than the roughly 630-donor mean. It has been reported that TCR beta sequences accurately predicted the HLA-A and HLA-B alleles of most subjects.

Worth noting for this clone: The antigen is unknown.

The PCR was carried out with 60 Vbeta primers and 13 Jbeta primers. How the authors handled the data: Roughly 11 million shared chains were among around 80 million unique TCR beta chains counted in a later analysis. Here immunoSEQ multiplex PCR was the method, and the copy in TCRdb shows in-frame clones only, minus some. V, J and clone size are those of that table, while D and trimming were read from the DNA. This table has approximately 160,000 clones, around four fifths appearing once. The source of this sequence is a woman aged 50 to 65 in good health and CMV-seropositive. Material for sequencing was PBMCs.

CDR3 amino acids: CASSERPGLSYEQYF. The CDR3, as DNA: TGTGCCAGCAGTGAACGTCCAGGGCTCTCCTACGAGCAGTACTTC. The rearrangement uses TRBV6-1 and TRBJ2-7; possible D gene TRBD1, 5 bases. The V gene's germline CDR1 is MNHNS and CDR2 SASEGT. The CDR3 loop spans 15 amino acids. The germline V and J ends were trimmed by 2 bases and 0 bases, with 11 bases remaining between them.